This T cell receptor beta chain is from a study of blood T cell repertoires in COVID-19. Study-level information: COVID-19 samples collected from the United States, Italy and Spain covered acute and convalescent phases. Sources were T cells, B-cell-depleted T cells, or PBMCs; the material itself was cDNA or gDNA.

The protocol was immunoSEQ multiplex PCR, while the TCRdb copy is restricted to in-frame clones and leaves out a portion. The sample yields 350,000 or so clones, around 90% seen once. Germline CDR1 reads KGHSH; CDR2 reads LQKENI. The CDR3 is 16 amino acids. The J segment lost 0 bases and the V segment lost 6 bases, leaving 8 bases of the junction unmatched. The sequencing input was peripheral blood. The receptor's source is an older woman with COVID-19, enrolled during active disease. This chain connects TRBV18 to TRBJ1-2, with 9 bases aligning to TRBD1. This chain's CDR3 is CASSPGTGRTNYGYTF. CDR3 DNA: TGTGCCAGCTCCCCCGGGACAGGGCGTACTAACTATGGCTACACCTTC.